One sample yielded the 9 T cell receptor beta chains listed below, sequenced in a study of cytomegalovirus exposure and HLA in healthy donors (dated by TCRdb to 2015 to 2018). Receptor libraries were prepared by the immunoSEQ multiplex PCR assay. TCRdb mirrors the immuneACCESS table, restricted to in-frame sequences. Some clones are absent from its copies; in checked studies, under half trace to an unresolved V gene, and the reason for the others is unknown. The sample has 100,000 to 150,000 clones on record, roughly 89% of them singletons. Approximately 1.1% of the sample goes to the ten largest clones. Sequenced: PBMCs. The receptors shown here come from a woman younger than 30 in good health and CMV-seronegative.

This chain links TRBV19 with TRBJ1-5; the D gene is possibly TRBD1 (6 bases). V dropped 7 bases and J dropped 3 bases, with 10 bases sitting between them. Germline assignment: CDR1 LNHDA and CDR2 SQIVND (reference sequence). The CDR3 contains 13 residues. In DNA, the CDR3 is TGTGCCAGTACCTTGGGGGCCAATCAGCCCCAGCATTTT. Translating gives CASTLGANQPQHF.

The V gene is TRBV15, the J gene TRBJ1-1, with 9 bases identical to TRBD1. Germline V gene sequence: CDR1 LNHNV, CDR2 YYDKDF (reference sequence). The CDR3 runs 14 residues. V lost 6 bases and J lost 11; bases outside the gene matches: 13. CDR3 in amino acids: CATSTGTGQIVAFF. The CDR3 coding sequence is TGTGCCACCAGTACGGGGACAGGGCAAATCGTGGCTTTCTTT.

This rearrangement joins TRBV5-6 to TRBJ2-4; 10 nucleotides align to TRBD2. CDR1 SGHDT and CDR2 YYEEEE come from the germline V gene. V lost 2 bases to trimming and J lost 0 bases; unmatched junction nucleotides: 8. CDR3 size: 18 residues. The CDR3 DNA is TGTGCCAGCAGCTTCTGGCTAGCGGGGGCCGTAGCCAAAAACATTCAGTACTTC. Translating it yields CASSFWLAGAVAKNIQYF. The full variable domain, rest sourced from reference TRBV5-6 and TRBJ2-4, is DAGVTQSPTHLIKTRGQQVTLRCSPKSGHDTVSWYQQALGQGPQFIFQYYEEEERQRGNFPDRFSGHQFPNYSSELNVNALLLGDSALYLCASSFWLAGAVAKNIQYFGAGTRLSVL.

The chain couples TRBV4-2 to TRBJ2-5; 10 nucleotides line up with TRBD2. Germline loops: CDR1 LGHNA, CDR2 YNFKEQ. The trim removed 4 bases at V and 2 bases at J, leaving 10 bases unmatched. This CDR3 has 17 residues. The CDR3 is CASSPERKAGGQETQYF. In DNA, the CDR3 is TGTGCCAGCAGCCCAGAGAGGAAAGCGGGGGGGCAAGAGACCCAGTACTTC.

The CDR3 spells CAWGQGASYNSPLHF. The CDR3 region has the DNA TGTGCCTGGGGACAGGGAGCCTCCTATAATTCACCCCTCCACTTT. The V gene is TRBV30, the J gene TRBJ1-6, with 8 nucleotides matching TRBD1. Germline V gene sequence: CDR1 GTSNPN, CDR2 SVGIG (reference sequence). V shed 5 bases and J 0 bases; nucleotides not matched to a gene: 3. CDR3 length: 15 amino acids.

This clone was detected once. The rearrangement links TRBV19 to TRBJ1-2; D is possibly TRBD1 (6 bases). Trimming stripped 4 bases from V and 7 bases from J, with 13 bases between. The length of the CDR3 is 13 residues. Germline CDR1 reads LNHDA; CDR2 reads SQIVND (reference sequence). The CDR3 loop reads CASSNGGASGYTF. Here the CDR3 DNA reads TGTGCCAGTAGTAATGGGGGCGCGAGTGGCTACACCTTC.

The V gene is TRBV7-9, the J gene TRBJ2-7; 8 bases are a match to TRBD1. The length of the CDR3 is 14 residues. The germline CDR1 and CDR2 sequences are SEHNR and FQNEAQ (reference sequence). The trim removed 5 bases at V and 5 bases at J, leaving 8 bases unmatched. In DNA, the CDR3 is TGTGCCAGCAGCAAAGGACAGGGTACCGACGAGCAGTACTTC. This gives the protein CASSKGQGTDEQYF.

V gene TRBV5-6 combines with J gene TRBJ1-3; D call uncertain. The CDR3 has 13 residues. CDR1 and CDR2 (germline): SGHDT, YYEEEE. V lost 0 bases and J lost 2, with 3 bases in between. The DNA for the CDR3 is TGTGCCAGCAGCTTGGTTACTGGAAACACCATATATTTT. Its protein is CASSLVTGNTIYF.

V gene TRBV9 combines with J gene TRBJ1-1, with 11 bases fitting TRBD1. The CDR3 covers 15 residues. V was pared by 4 bases and J by 5 bases, with 7 bases of the junction left unmatched. CDR1 is SGDLS and CDR2 is YYNGEE in the germline V gene. CDR3 coding DNA: TGTGCCAGCAGCCCAGGGACAGGGGGAAGGACTGAAGCTTTCTTT. Residues: CASSPGTGGRTEAFF.